These 23 T cell receptor beta chains were sequenced from one sample in a study of monozygotic twins with inflammatory bowel disease. TCRdb re-called the 5' RACE reads and gives one entry per CDR3 protein, without DNA. Its table records around 410,000 distinct CDR3 sequences. The specimen sequenced was blood. Receptors were obtained from a human donor with ulcerative colitis or Crohn's disease, or a healthy co-twin of an affected twin (not recorded which).

The CDR3 sequence is CASSQDRIRGGRGAFF. This chain uses TRBV3-1 with TRBJ1-1; TCRdb picks TRBD1, but there is no DNA to check that call. Per germline, CDR1 LGHDT and CDR2 YNNKEL (reference sequence). The CDR3 loop spans 16 amino acids. Full variable domain (missing parts from reference TRBV3-1 and TRBJ1-1): DTAVSQTPKYLVTQMGNDKSIKCEQNLGHDTMYWYKQDSKKFLKIMFSYNNKELIINETVPNRFSPKSPDKAHLNLHINSLELGDSAVYFCASSQDRIRGGRGAFFGQGTRLTVV.

The genes are TRBV20-1 and TRBJ2-7. CDR3 length equals 14 residues. From germline, CDR1 is DFQATT and CDR2 SNEGSKA (reference sequence). This chain's CDR3 is CSARDLQGYYEQYF.

The chain employs TRBV4-3 and TRBJ2-2; TCRdb's D call, TRBD1, is unchecked because there is no DNA. The CDR3 is 17 residues long. Germline V gene data show CDR1 as LGHNA and CDR2 as YSLEER. CDR3 amino acids: CASSRDRGTQFPGELFF.

The chain recombines TRBV20-1 with TRBJ2-3. This CDR3 has 13 residues. CDR1 DFQATT and CDR2 SNEGSKA come from the germline V gene (reference sequence). The CDR3 protein is CSARVLGTDTQYF.

The chain links TRBV5-4 to TRBJ2-3; TCRdb selects TRBD2, and the lack of DNA leaves this call unchecked. Germline CDR1 and CDR2: SGHNT and YYREEE (reference sequence). CDR3 length equals 17 residues. CDR3 sequence: CASSPRGSGGGADTQYF.

The chain joins TRBV5-1 to TRBJ1-1; TCRdb's D call of TRBD1 is untestable without DNA. The germline V gene encodes CDR1 SGHRS and CDR2 YFSETQ. There are 16 residues in the CDR3. CDR3 protein: CASSFLGGELNTEAFF.

The rearrangement links TRBV7-9 to TRBJ1-1; there is no DNA to check the TCRdb D call of TRBD1. Germline V CDR1 and CDR2: SEHNR, FQNEAQ (reference sequence). The CDR3 runs 15 residues. CDR3 amino acids: CASSFIQGANTEAFF.

The rearrangement links TRBV5-1 to TRBJ2-2; TCRdb's D gene call, TRBD1, goes unchecked for lack of DNA. CDR1 is SGHRS and CDR2 is YFSETQ in the germline V gene. CDR3 length: 15 residues. CDR3 sequence reads: CASSLGTAYTGELFF.

This sequence joins TRBV14 and TRBJ2-3. This CDR3 is 13 amino acids long. CDR1 is SGHDN, CDR2 FVKESK, per germline. The CDR3: CASSQDFTDTQYF. The full variable domain, rest sourced from reference TRBV14 and TRBJ2-3, is EAGVTQFPSHSVIEKGQTVTLRCDPISGHDNLYWYRRVMGKEIKFLLHFVKESKQDESGMPNNRFLAERTGGTYSTLKVQPAELEDSGVYFCASSQDFTDTQYFGPGTRLTVL.

V gene TRBV5-1 combines with J gene TRBJ2-5. Germline CDR1 is SGHRS and CDR2 is YFSETQ. The CDR3 has 14 amino acids. The chain's CDR3 is CASSLEGFEETQYF.

The V call is TRBV5-1, the J call TRBJ2-1; the TCRdb D gene call, TRBD1, has no DNA to confirm it. This CDR3 is 15 amino acids long. Germline CDR1 SGHRS, CDR2 YFSETQ. CDR3 amino acids: CASSLTGKSENEQFF.

The gene calls are TRBV4-1 and TRBJ2-1; TCRdb gives TRBD1 as the D gene, but with no DNA this cannot be confirmed. Per germline, CDR1 MGHRA and CDR2 YSYEKL. The CDR3 extends over 19 amino acids. The CDR3 protein is CASSQIAPVGTAHYNEQFF.

The V call is TRBV7-2, the J call TRBJ1-4; the D call from TCRdb, TRBD1, cannot be confirmed without DNA. There are 14 residues in the CDR3. Germline CDR1 SGHTA, CDR2 FQGNSA. The CDR3 loop is CASSRQATNEKLFF.

The V and J genes are TRBV10-3 and TRBJ2-2. Germline V lookup: CDR1 ENHRY, CDR2 SYGVKD. There are 11 residues in the CDR3. The CDR3 is CAISVAGELFF.

The chain is built from TRBV28 and TRBJ2-1; no DNA is available, so the TRBD2 call from TCRdb remains unchecked. This CDR3 has 14 amino acids. Germline V gene lookup returns CDR1 MDHEN and CDR2 SYDVKM. CDR3 sequence reads: CASSLSAGFNEQFF.

The chain carries TRBV20-1 and TRBJ2-7; the TRBD2 assignment by TCRdb is unverifiable without DNA. Germline V lookup: CDR1 DFQATT, CDR2 SNEGSKA (reference sequence). This CDR3 has 14 amino acids. CDR3 in amino acids: CSAPAVPSSYEQYF.

The chain recombines TRBV11-2 with TRBJ1-2; TCRdb's D call, TRBD1, is unchecked because there is no DNA. CDR1 and CDR2 (germline): SGHAT, FQNNGV. The CDR3 is 18 amino acids. The CDR3 loop is CASSPRAGTGGADYGYTF. The full variable domain, in which reference TRBV11-2 and TRBJ1-2 provide the parts outside the CDR3, is EAGVAQSPRYKIIEKRQSVAFWCNPISGHATLYWYQQILGQGPKLLIQFQNNGVVDDSQLPKDRFSAERLKGVDSTLKIQPAKLEDSAVYLCASSPRAGTGGADYGYTFGSGTRLTVV.

The CDR3 sequence: CSVARDAEAFF. V usage is TRBV29-1 and J usage is TRBJ1-1. This CDR3 has 11 amino acids. Germline V lookup: CDR1 SQVTM, CDR2 ANQGSEA.

The chain links TRBV20-1 to TRBJ2-7; no DNA is available, so the TRBD2 call from TCRdb remains unchecked. CDR3 size: 13 residues. Germline loops: CDR1 DFQATT, CDR2 SNEGSKA (reference sequence). The CDR3 reads CSARRDSTYEQYF.

This chain uses TRBV7-2 with TRBJ1-5. The CDR3 length is 14 residues. CDR1 and CDR2 (germline): SGHTA, FQGNSA. The CDR3 loop is CASSPQDGNQPQHF.

This chain joins TRBV21-1 and TRBJ1-3; TCRdb gives TRBD1 as the D gene, but with no DNA this cannot be confirmed. TRBV21-1 is described as a pseudogene. The length of the CDR3 is 15 residues. CDR3 loop: CASSNIARGGNTIYF.

J is TRBJ2-5 and V is TRBV12-3 or TRBV12-4; TCRdb outputs TRBD1, but without DNA this stays unchecked. The CDR3 length is 16 residues. The CDR3 loop reads CASTISPDRGWETQYF.

V gene TRBV7-6 combines with J gene TRBJ2-3; the D call of TRBD1 rests on TCRdb alone, since no DNA is present to check it. Germline V CDR1 and CDR2: SGHVS, FNYEAQ. The CDR3 spans 15 residues. CDR3: CASSLGSQGTDTQYF. Full variable domain (remainder filled in from reference TRBV7-6 and TRBJ2-3): GAGVSQSPRYKVTKRGQDVALRCDPISGHVSLYWYRQALGQGPEFLTYFNYEAQQDKSGLPNDRFSAERPEGSISTLTIQRTEQRDSAMYRCASSLGSQGTDTQYFGPGTRLTVL.